This is a list of T cell receptor beta chains from one sample in a study of Ad26.COV2.S vaccination and SARS-CoV-2 variants. Sequencing used immunoSEQ multiplex PCR; TCRdb keeps in-frame clones, though not all of them. This table has about 350,000 clones, about 87% appearing once. Sequenced here: peripheral blood, sampled in a trial of Ad26.COV2.S vaccine versus placebo. Receptors were obtained from a person aged 18 to 59 who received the Ad26.COV2.S COVID-19 vaccine or a placebo. The CDR3 runs from the conserved cysteine through the conserved F or W. A D gene is named only where the DNA matches it firmly. A row's size may be missing; if present it is once, few, many or a size class.

v_call	j_call	clone_size	d_call	cdr3_nt	cdr3_aa
TRBV11-3	TRBJ1-5	.	.	TGTGCCAGCAGCTTATTACAGGGTAAGGATCAGCCCCAGCATTTT	CASSLLQGKDQPQHF
TRBV6-5	TRBJ1-5	.	TRBD1	TGTGCCAGCAGGACGGGACAGGGTAATCAGCCCCAGCATTTT	CASRTGQGNQPQHF
TRBV18	TRBJ1-2	once	TRBD1	TGTGCCAGCTCACCACCGAAACAGGGGTACTATGGCTACACCTTC	CASSPPKQGYYGYTF
TRBV7-7	TRBJ2-5	.	TRBD2	TGTGCTAGCAGCTTACTTGGTCCGACTAGCGGGGGAACGGCAGAGACCCAGTACTTC	CASSLLGPTSGGTAETQYF
TRBV5-4	TRBJ2-7	.	.	TGTGCCAGCAGTCCAGGGTTATCCTACGAGCAGTACTTC	CASSPGLSYEQYF
TRBV28	TRBJ2-7	.	.	TGTGCCAGCCAGTCCGGACCTACCTACGAGCAGTACTTC	CASQSGPTYEQYF
TRBV9	TRBJ2-1	.	TRBD2	TGTGCCAGCAGCGTAGGGGCGGGACTAGCGGGAGGTTTCAATGAGCAGTTCTTC	CASSVGAGLAGGFNEQFF
TRBV7-3	TRBJ2-7	.	.	TGTGCCAGCAGCAAAGGGGTAGGGGCGACGCAGTACTTC	CASSKGVGATQYF
TRBV4-3	TRBJ1-2	.	.	TGCGCCAGCAGCCAATCCTCAGGGGTCCCCGGCTACACCTTC	CASSQSSGVPGYTF
TRBV7-9	TRBJ1-6	once	.	TGTGCCAGCAGCTTAGAGTTCAAACCGGGCGATTCACCCCTCCACTTT	CASSLEFKPGDSPLHF
TRBV7-8	TRBJ1-5	.	.	TGTGCCAGCAGCTTAGCGGAGGACCAGCCCCAGCATTTT	CASSLAEDQPQHF
TRBV5-5	TRBJ1-2	.	.	TGTGCCAGCAGCTTGGACTGGACCCTTTATGGCTACACCTTC	CASSLDWTLYGYTF
TRBV6-2/TRBV6-3	TRBJ1-1	.	.	TGTGCCAGCAGTAACACCCCGACCACAGGGTATAACACTGAAGCTTTCTTT	CASSNTPTTGYNTEAFF
TRBV19	TRBJ1-5	.	.	TGTGCCAGTAAGCCGGGGGAGGCGGGTCAGCCCCAGCATTTT	CASKPGEAGQPQHF
TRBV6-4	TRBJ2-1	once	.	TGTGCCAGCAGTGAACAGGGAGGGACTGAGCAGTTCTTC	CASSEQGGTEQFF
TRBV10-3	TRBJ2-7	.	.	TGTGCCGTAGACTCAGGAGACTACGAGCAGTACTTC	CAVDSGDYEQYF
TRBV4-1	TRBJ2-5	.	.	TGCGCCAGCAGCCAAGAGCAGCAAGAGACCCAGTACTTC	CASSQEQQETQYF
TRBV12-5	TRBJ1-1	few	TRBD1	TGTGCTAGTGGTTTCAACGTTGGACAGGGGAGGACAGCTTTCTTT	CASGFNVGQGRTAFF
TRBV29-1	TRBJ2-1	.	TRBD2	TGCAGCGGGGGACTAGGCTACAATGAGCAGTTCTTC	CSGGLGYNEQFF
TRBV10-1	TRBJ2-3	.	TRBD2	TGCCCCGCCGGAACGGGGGGTACCGGTACGCAGTATTTT	CPAGTGGTGTQYF
TRBV6-5	TRBJ2-2	.	TRBD2	TGTGCCAGCGAGACTAGCGTTTCCGGGGAGCTGTTTTTT	CASETSVSGELFF
TRBV19	TRBJ2-1	.	TRBD2	TGTGCCAGTACTATACGTCTAGCGGGAGGGCCGGGGTATGAGCAGTTCTTC	CASTIRLAGGPGYEQFF
TRBV18	TRBJ1-5	once	.	TGTGGATTTAAGGGGCCCGTGGGGCCCCAGCATTTT	CGFKGPVGPQHF
TRBV9	TRBJ2-1	.	.	TGTGCCAGCAGCGTAAATAGCAACTCGGATGAGCAGTTCTTC	CASSVNSNSDEQFF
TRBV28	TRBJ1-5	.	TRBD1	TGTGCCAGCCGGACGACAGGGGAATATCAGCCCCAGCATTTT	CASRTTGEYQPQHF
TRBV14	TRBJ2-1	.	.	TGTGCCAGCAGCCTAATTGGAGGGTTATACAATGAGCAGTTCTTC	CASSLIGGLYNEQFF
TRBV5-4	TRBJ2-4	.	.	TGTGCCAGCAGCCCGAGCGGGGCCAAAAACATTCAGTACTTC	CASSPSGAKNIQYF
TRBV19	TRBJ2-2	.	.	TGTGCCAGTACGGTCAGGGGAGGGACCGGGGAGCTGTTTTTT	CASTVRGGTGELFF
TRBV5-6	TRBJ2-7	once	.	TGTGCCAGCAGTCGCGGCTGGGACGAGCAGTACTTC	CASSRGWDEQYF
TRBV4-1	TRBJ2-7	.	TRBD1	TGCGCCAGCAGCCAAGATCAGGGGACAGGGAGGTCCTACGAGCAGTACTTC	CASSQDQGTGRSYEQYF
TRBV14	TRBJ1-4	.	.	TGTGCCAGCAGCCAAGCCGGAATAAATGAAAAACTGTTTTTT	CASSQAGINEKLFF
TRBV2	TRBJ2-3	.	.	TGTGCCAGCCTCAATCCCGGCCAAAATACGCAGTATTTT	CASLNPGQNTQYF
TRBV9	TRBJ2-2	.	.	TGTGCCAGCAGCACCCGGTCCGGGGAGCTGTTTTTT	CASSTRSGELFF
TRBV6-6	TRBJ2-1	.	.	TGTGCCAGCAGTTATTTAATACCTCGGGGAGATGAGCAGTTCTTC	CASSYLIPRGDEQFF
TRBV7-2	TRBJ1-4	.	TRBD1	TGTGCCAGCAGCTATGGGGACAGAGGGGTTTTTGAAAAACTGTTTTTT	CASSYGDRGVFEKLFF
TRBV30	TRBJ2-7	.	.	TGTGCCTGCCGGAGGGACACGAGCTCCTACGAGCAGTACTTC	CACRRDTSSYEQYF
TRBV15	TRBJ2-1	.	.	TGTGCCACCAGCAGAACATTACTAGCTATCACTCGCAATGAGCAGTTCTTC	CATSRTLLAITRNEQFF
TRBV7-2	TRBJ2-7	.	.	TGTGCCAGCAGCCCCGTGGCGGCGAGTTCCTACGAGCAGTACTTC	CASSPVAASSYEQYF
TRBV7-3	TRBJ2-1	once	.	TGTGCCAGCAGCCTATTAGGCACCACGAGCTCCTACAATGAGCAGTTCTTC	CASSLLGTTSSYNEQFF
TRBV18	TRBJ1-1	once	.	TGTGCCAGCTCACCGTCCGGAGCAAACACTGAAGCTTTCTTT	CASSPSGANTEAFF
TRBV5-1	TRBJ2-2	.	.	TGCGCCAGCAGCTTAACTACGAACACCGGGGAGCTGTTTTTT	CASSLTTNTGELFF
TRBV7-3	TRBJ2-3	.	.	TGTGCCAGCAGCCCACCCCGGGGAGGAGCAGATACGCAGTATTTT	CASSPPRGGADTQYF
TRBV12-3/TRBV12-4	TRBJ1-2	.	TRBD1	TGTGCCAGCAGTACAGGGGGCTTTAGTGGCTACACCTTC	CASSTGGFSGYTF
TRBV27	TRBJ1-2	.	.	TGTGCCAGCAGTTTCAAGGGAACGTTCCCTAACTATGGCTACACCTTC	CASSFKGTFPNYGYTF
TRBV7-3	TRBJ2-7	few	TRBD2	TGTGCCAGCAGCTTCGGGACTACTGACGAGCAGTACTTC	CASSFGTTDEQYF